What follows are 11 T cell receptor beta chains derived from one specimen sequenced in a study of T cells in women clearing cervical HPV infection. The repertoire was sequenced with immunoSEQ multiplex PCR; TCRdb's copy has only in-frame clones and lacks some. The table lists some 15,000 clones. Sequencing was performed on blood buffy coat. Receptors were obtained from a woman aged 18 to 69 with a cervical HPV16 infection that either progressed to CIN3+ or cleared (not recorded which).

On this clone itself: The CDR3 goes on 3 residues after the read ends, and that part is filled in from the germline J gene. The chain carries TRBV19 and TRBJ1-1; the D gene is possibly TRBD1 (6 bases). V shed 7 bases and J shed 7 bases, with 22 bases lying between them. The CDR3 is made up of 15 amino acids. CDR1 and CDR2 from the germline V gene are LNHDA and SQIVND (reference sequence). This CDR3 reads CASNDPGGGIREAFF. The covered CDR3 bases are TGTGCCAGTAATGACCCTGGGGGCGGCATACGTGAA.

Regarding this clone: The read terminates 3 residues before the CDR3 end, so the remaining end is supplied by the germline J gene. The chain joins TRBV30 to TRBJ2-3, with 11 positions matching TRBD1. The CDR3 spans 15 residues. Germline assignment: CDR1 GTSNPN and CDR2 SVGIG (reference sequence). V lost 1 base, J lost 1 base, and 1 base stayed unmatched. CDR3 in amino acids: CAWSGTGGRTDTQYF. The CDR3 bases that were read are TGTGCCTGGAGTGGGACAGGGGGCCGCACAGATACG.

Note on this clone: The read gets to within 3 residues of the CDR3 end, and the germline J gene fills in the rest. The chain couples TRBV20-1 to TRBJ1-2; TRBD1 matches 8 bases. This CDR3 region has 14 residues. CDR1 and CDR2 (germline): DFQATT, SNEGSKA (reference sequence). Losses at the gene ends were 5 bases for V and 3 bases for J; bases not matched to a gene: 8. CDR3 residues: CSADRGGQYYGYTF. Incomplete CDR3 DNA: TGCAGTGCTGACAGGGGTGGGCAGTACTATGGC.

With regard to this clone: The read ends 3 residues early relative to the CDR3; the germline J gene fills the gap. The chain uses TRBV29-1 and TRBJ2-7; TRBD2 agrees at 9 bases. Germline trimming cut 7 bases from V and 5 bases from J; bases unmatched to any gene: 12. CDR3 length equals 14 residues. The germline V gene encodes CDR1 SQVTM and CDR2 ANQGSEA. This CDR3 reads CSAISGTSIHEQYF. CDR3 DNA (partial): TGCAGCGCGATCTCCGGGACTAGCATCCACGAG.

With respect to this clone: From the germline J gene comes the end of the CDR3, since the read stops 3 residues before it. This sequence joins TRBV5-6 and TRBJ2-7; 9 nucleotides agree with TRBD1. The CDR3 runs 14 residues. The J segment lost 2 bases and the V segment lost 3 bases, leaving 3 bases of the junction unmatched. The V gene's germline CDR1 is SGHDT and CDR2 YYEEEE. CDR3 bases read: TGTGCCAGCAGCTCCCGGGACAGGGCCTACGAG. This codes for CASSSRDRAYE. The complete CDR3 protein is CASSSRDRAYEQYF.

This clone ranks as medium-sized in terms of frequency. The covered CDR3 bases are TGTGCCAGCAGTCCCATCAGGGTCTCCTACGAG. Encoded protein: CASSPIRVSYE. The whole CDR3 region reads CASSPIRVSYEQYF. This sequence joins TRBV2 and TRBJ2-7; the D gene is possibly TRBD1 (5 bases). The CDR3 goes on 3 residues after the read ends, and that part is filled in from the germline J gene. CDR1 is SNHLY and CDR2 is FYNNEI in the germline V gene. Trimming left V 5 bases short and J 0 bases short, with 11 bases between. This CDR3 comprises 14 residues.

To note about this clone: The read is 3 residues too short to cover the CDR3 end, so that end is filled in from the germline J gene. This chain joins TRBV12-3 or TRBV12-4 and TRBJ1-2; possible D gene TRBD1, 6 bases. The CDR3 is made up of 14 amino acids. V shed 6 bases and J shed 2 bases, with 13 bases lying between them. CDR3 residues: CASSRQAPNYGYTF. The CDR3 DNA, read in part, is TGTGCCAGCAGCCGACAGGCTCCCAACTATGGC.

In regard to this clone: The sequenced fragment ends 3 residues before the CDR3 boundary, so the rest is inferred from the germline J gene. The chain combines TRBV19 with TRBJ1-2, with 9 bases matching TRBD1. Germline CDR1 and CDR2: LNHDA and SQIVND (reference sequence). CDR3 size: 15 residues. V trimming: 3 bases; J trimming: 1 base; junction bases outside the gene matches: 3. The CDR3 bases that were read are TGTGCCAGTAGTATCCGGACAGGGGATAACTATGGC. Residues: CASSIRTGDNYG. The entire CDR3 protein is CASSIRTGDNYGYTF.

Concerning this clone itself: Coverage ceases 3 residues before the CDR3 finishes, and the germline J gene fills in the end. The chain employs TRBV10-3 and TRBJ1-5; D is possibly TRBD1 (5 bases). Germline CDR1 ENHRY, CDR2 SYGVKD. V lost 1 base and J lost 1, with 8 bases in between. This CDR3 has 15 residues. CDR3 in amino acids: CAISEFRESNQPQHF. The CDR3 bases that were read are TGTGCCATCAGTGAGTTCAGGGAGAGCAATCAGCCC.

Concerning this clone itself: The CDR3 end is not reached by the read, which stops 3 residues before it; the germline J gene fills it in. The chain is built from TRBV20-1 and TRBJ1-2; TRBD1 matches at 7 bases. This CDR3 comprises 12 residues. Germline V gene lookup returns CDR1 DFQATT and CDR2 SNEGSKA (reference sequence). J was trimmed by 4 bases and V by 8 bases; bases with no gene match: 7. The part of the CDR3 DNA that was read is TGCAGTACCGAGACAGGGCGCTATGGC. It yields the protein CSTETGRYG. The full CDR3 protein is CSTETGRYGYTF.

In the case of this clone: The read gets to within 3 residues of the CDR3 end, and the germline J gene fills in the rest. The chain links TRBV6-2 or TRBV6-3 to TRBJ1-1; 7 bases match TRBD1. CDR1 and CDR2 (germline): MNHEY, SVGEGT. The CDR3 spans 13 residues. This CDR3 reads CASSYRLGQPAFF. The sequenced part of the CDR3 DNA is TGTGCCAGCAGTTACCGTTTGGGACAGCCG.